This T cell receptor beta chain was sequenced for a study of a mutant IDH1 vaccine in newly diagnosed glioma. Looking at the study overall: Of the patients given treatment, roughly 62% were male and roughly 38% were female, and a mean age of roughly 40 years was recorded.

Data came from immunoSEQ multiplex PCR; TCRdb stores just in-frame clones and leaves some out. Altogether nearly 70,000 clones are present, more than 65% being singletons, with the ten largest covering roughly 8%. Time point in this sample: baseline, week 1 (first vaccination visit). Treatment indicated: pre-vaccination baseline after standard-of-care therapy. V lost 10 bases to trimming and J lost 7 bases, with 16 bases between them. Germline loops: CDR1 WSHSY, CDR2 SAAADI. The CDR3 loop spans 13 amino acids. The receptor's source is a man in his forties or fifties with glioma. The sample here was PBMCs, taken from a glioma patient treated with radiotherapy, temozolomide or both. The rearrangement links TRBV10-2 to TRBJ2-2, with D possibly TRBD2 on 5 matching bases. CDR3: CATDNGVNGELFF. The CDR3 region has the DNA TGCGCCACCGACAACGGGGTGAACGGGGAGCTGTTTTTT.